Listed below are T cell receptor delta chains from one sample, sequenced in a study of gamma-delta chains in newborns, infants, children. TCRdb redid the clone calls on the reads with CATT. The data show around 11,000 delta-chain clones, approximately 9% seen once. Source material: blood. These receptors were obtained from a child who was a newborn, infant or young child, either healthy, febrile or measles-vaccinated (not recorded which). CDR3s include the opening cysteine and the closing phenylalanine or tryptophan. D genes are given only for firm matches. Clone size appears in some rows only: once, few, many, or a class for an expanded clone.

d_call: TRDD3
v_call: TRDV2
j_call: TRDJ3
clone_size: -
cdr3_nt: TGTGCCTGTGACACGCTGGGGGATGCACACCTATCCTGGGACACCCGACAGATGTTTTTC
cdr3_aa: CACDTLGDAHLSWDTRQMFF

d_call: TRDD3
v_call: TRDV2
j_call: TRDJ1
clone_size: -
cdr3_nt: TGTGCCTGTGACACCGTTGGGGGATCCACTCCTTACACCGATAAACTCATCTTT
cdr3_aa: CACDTVGGSTPYTDKLIF

d_call: TRDD3
v_call: TRDV2
j_call: TRDJ1
clone_size: -
cdr3_nt: TGTGCCTGTGACACCGTAACTGGGGGATTTTCGGGCACCGATAAACTCATCTTT
cdr3_aa: CACDTVTGGFSGTDKLIF

d_call: TRDD3
v_call: TRDV2
j_call: TRDJ3
clone_size: -
cdr3_nt: TGTGCCTGTGACACCCTGGGGATAGACTCCTGGGACACCCGACAGATGTTTTTC
cdr3_aa: CACDTLGIDSWDTRQMFF

d_call: -
v_call: TRDV2
j_call: TRDJ3
clone_size: few
cdr3_nt: TGTGCCTGTGACACCGTCGGGGGGACCGAAGGCTCCTGGGACACCCGACAGATGTTTTTC
cdr3_aa: CACDTVGGTEGSWDTRQMFF

d_call: TRDD3
v_call: TRDV2
j_call: TRDJ1
clone_size: few
cdr3_nt: TGTGCCTGTGACACTCTACTACTGGGGGATGCTACAACCGATAAACTCATCTTT
cdr3_aa: CACDTLLLGDATTDKLIF

d_call: -
v_call: TRDV2
j_call: TRDJ1
clone_size: medium-sized
cdr3_nt: TGTGCCTGTGACACCGTCGGGGGCGAGGGTAAACTCATCTTT
cdr3_aa: CACDTVGGEGKLIF

d_call: -
v_call: TRDV2
j_call: TRDJ1
clone_size: -
cdr3_nt: TGTGCCTGTGACACTATAGGCCGGGGGTACACCGATAAACTCATCTTT
cdr3_aa: CACDTIGRGYTDKLIF

d_call: TRDD3
v_call: TRDV2
j_call: TRDJ1
clone_size: few
cdr3_nt: TGTGCCTGTGACACCTTGGGGGATCGACGGTACACCGATAAACTCATCTTT
cdr3_aa: CACDTLGDRRYTDKLIF

d_call: TRDD3
v_call: TRDV2
j_call: TRDJ1
clone_size: few
cdr3_nt: TGTGCCTGTGACACCGTAGGGGGATACGGGGGCACCGATAAACTCATCTTT
cdr3_aa: CACDTVGGYGGTDKLIF

d_call: -
v_call: TRDV2
j_call: TRDJ1
clone_size: -
cdr3_nt: TGTGCCTGTGACTCCTTACAAACGTTGGGGACCGATAAACTCATCTTT
cdr3_aa: CACDSLQTLGTDKLIF

d_call: TRDD3
v_call: TRDV2
j_call: TRDJ1
clone_size: -
cdr3_nt: TGTGCCTGTGGCAGTCTTACTGGGGACGATAAACTCATCTTT
cdr3_aa: CACGSLTGDDKLIF

d_call: TRDD3
v_call: TRDV2
j_call: TRDJ1
clone_size: -
cdr3_nt: TGTGCCTGTGACTCTGTATTTACTGGGGGATACGAGTTACTGACCGATAAACTCATCTTT
cdr3_aa: CACDSVFTGGYELLTDKLIF

d_call: TRDD3
v_call: TRDV2
j_call: TRDJ1
clone_size: -
cdr3_nt: TGTGCCTGTGACACCCTTACTGGGGGCCCAGCCATCGGCGACACCGATAAACTCATCTTT
cdr3_aa: CACDTLTGGPAIGDTDKLIF

d_call: TRDD3
v_call: TRAV29/DV5
j_call: TRDJ2
clone_size: -
cdr3_nt: TGTGCAGCAAGCGCGGGTATCTACTGGGGGATACGGGGAGCACAACTCTTCTTT
cdr3_aa: CAASAGIYWGIRGAQLFF

d_call: TRDD3
v_call: TRDV2
j_call: TRDJ3
clone_size: -
cdr3_nt: TGTGCCTGTGACACTGTACTGGGGGATACGCGGTGGGACACCCGACAGATGTTTTTC
cdr3_aa: CACDTVLGDTRWDTRQMFF

d_call: -
v_call: TRDV2
j_call: TRDJ1
clone_size: few
cdr3_nt: TGTGCCTGTGACACCCTGGGGTCCTTCCTTAGGGGCACCGGTAAACTCATCTTT
cdr3_aa: CACDTLGSFLRGTGKLIF

d_call: -
v_call: TRDV2
j_call: TRDJ1
clone_size: few
cdr3_nt: TGTGCCTGTGACACCCTCGGGACCGAGGACATCGATAAACTCATCTTT
cdr3_aa: CACDTLGTEDIDKLIF

d_call: -
v_call: TRDV2
j_call: TRDJ3
clone_size: few
cdr3_nt: TGTGCCTGTGACACCTGGGGGTCAATACGCTCCTGGGACACCCGACAGATGTTTTTC
cdr3_aa: CACDTWGSIRSWDTRQMFF

d_call: TRDD3
v_call: TRDV2
j_call: TRDJ1
clone_size: few
cdr3_nt: TGTGCCTGTTTTACTGGGGGATTGAAGTTCGGGCTCATCTTT
cdr3_aa: CACFTGGLKFGLIF

d_call: TRDD3
v_call: TRDV2
j_call: TRDJ1
clone_size: few
cdr3_nt: TGTGCCTGTGACACCGTCGAAGAGGGGGATACCGATAAACTCATCTTT
cdr3_aa: CACDTVEEGDTDKLIF

d_call: TRDD3
v_call: TRDV2
j_call: TRDJ3
clone_size: -
cdr3_nt: TGTGCCTGTGACACCGTACTGGGGGATGCGTCCTGGGACACCCGACAGATGTTTTTC
cdr3_aa: CACDTVLGDASWDTRQMFF

d_call: -
v_call: TRDV2
j_call: TRDJ1
clone_size: medium-sized
cdr3_nt: TGTGCCTGTGACCCTCTCTTGACCGATAAACTCATCTTT
cdr3_aa: CACDPLLTDKLIF

d_call: TRDD3
v_call: TRDV2
j_call: TRDJ1
clone_size: medium-sized
cdr3_nt: TGTGCCTGTGATGTACTGGGGGATAGAACCGATAAACTCATCTTT
cdr3_aa: CACDVLGDRTDKLIF

d_call: TRDD3
v_call: TRDV2
j_call: TRDJ2
clone_size: -
cdr3_nt: TGTGCCTGTGACACTTTACTGGGGCCTTTGACAGCACAACTCTTCTTT
cdr3_aa: CACDTLLGPLTAQLFF

d_call: TRDD3
v_call: TRDV2
j_call: TRDJ1
clone_size: few
cdr3_nt: TGTGCCTGTGACATGATGGGGGATCCCTCCTCCGATAAACTCATCTTT
cdr3_aa: CACDMMGDPSSDKLIF

d_call: TRDD3
v_call: TRDV2
j_call: TRDJ3
clone_size: few
cdr3_nt: TGTGCCTGTGACACGACTGGGGGATACGGGGGCTCCTGGGACACCCGACAGATGTTTTTC
cdr3_aa: CACDTTGGYGGSWDTRQMFF

d_call: TRDD3
v_call: TRDV2
j_call: TRDJ1
clone_size: few
cdr3_nt: TGTGCCTGCGACACTCTTGGGGGATACGGCGATAAACTCATCTTT
cdr3_aa: CACDTLGGYGDKLIF

d_call: TRDD3
v_call: TRDV2
j_call: TRDJ1
clone_size: few
cdr3_nt: TGTGCCTGTGACCATGTACTGGGGGATACGCCGACCGATAAACTCATCTTT
cdr3_aa: CACDHVLGDTPTDKLIF

d_call: TRDD3
v_call: TRDV2
j_call: TRDJ2
clone_size: -
cdr3_nt: TGTGCCTGTGACACCTTACTTGGGGGATACCTTACTTTGACAGCACAACTCTTCTTT
cdr3_aa: CACDTLLGGYLTLTAQLFF

d_call: -
v_call: TRDV2
j_call: TRDJ1
clone_size: few
cdr3_nt: TGTGCCTGTGCTACTACTACTACTAGTACTGGATATACACTCATCTTT
cdr3_aa: CACATTTTSTGYTLIF

d_call: -
v_call: TRDV2
j_call: TRDJ3
clone_size: few
cdr3_nt: TGTGCCTGTGACACCGTTGGGGGGAGCTCCTGGGACACCCGACAGATGTTTTTC
cdr3_aa: CACDTVGGSSWDTRQMFF

d_call: TRDD3
v_call: TRDV2
j_call: TRDJ1
clone_size: -
cdr3_nt: TGTGCCTGTGACCCACTGTCTCCGGATACGCGTGGAAGGAACACCGATAAACTCATCTTT
cdr3_aa: CACDPLSPDTRGRNTDKLIF

d_call: -
v_call: TRDV2
j_call: TRDJ1
clone_size: -
cdr3_nt: TGTGCCTGTGACACCGTAGGTGGGGCTGAGACCGATAAACTCATCTTT
cdr3_aa: CACDTVGGAETDKLIF

d_call: TRDD3
v_call: TRDV2
j_call: TRDJ2
clone_size: -
cdr3_nt: TGTGCCTGTGACACCGTATTGGGGATAGCTTTGACAGCACAACTCTTCTTT
cdr3_aa: CACDTVLGIALTAQLFF

d_call: TRDD3
v_call: TRDV2
j_call: TRDJ1
clone_size: -
cdr3_nt: TGTGCCTGTGACTCTCTGGGGGATAGCACCGATAAACTCATCTTT
cdr3_aa: CACDSLGDSTDKLIF

d_call: TRDD3
v_call: TRDV2
j_call: TRDJ3
clone_size: -
cdr3_nt: TGTGCCTGTGACCTACTGGGGGATACCTCCTGGGACACCCGACAGATGTTTTTC
cdr3_aa: CACDLLGDTSWDTRQMFF

d_call: -
v_call: TRDV2
j_call: TRDJ2
clone_size: few
cdr3_nt: TGTGCCTGTGACACCTGGGACCCCACAGCACAACTCTTCTTT
cdr3_aa: CACDTWDPTAQLFF

d_call: -
v_call: TRDV2
j_call: TRDJ1
clone_size: few
cdr3_nt: TGTGCCTGTGATCCGCTGGCATCGTACACCGATAAACTCATCTTT
cdr3_aa: CACDPLASYTDKLIF

d_call: TRDD3
v_call: TRDV2
j_call: TRDJ3
clone_size: few
cdr3_nt: TGTGCCTGTGACACCCCTACTGGGGGATTCAGCTCCTGGGACACCCGACAGATGTTTTTC
cdr3_aa: CACDTPTGGFSSWDTRQMFF

d_call: TRDD3
v_call: TRDV2
j_call: TRDJ3
clone_size: -
cdr3_nt: TGTGCCTGTGACACCGGAGAGCTGGGGGATAGCTCCTGGGACACCCGACAGATGTTTTTC
cdr3_aa: CACDTGELGDSSWDTRQMFF

d_call: TRDD3
v_call: TRDV2
j_call: TRDJ1
clone_size: few
cdr3_nt: TGTGCCTGTGACACCGTTGGGGGAGGCACCGATAAACTCATCTTT
cdr3_aa: CACDTVGGGTDKLIF